Included here is one T cell receptor beta chain sequence, with context. The data are from a study of radiotherapy plus CTLA-4 blockade in lung cancer. Trimming removed 4 bases at V and 3 bases at J, with 11 bases between. The CDR3 is 13 residues long. Germline V gene sequence: CDR1 SGHNT, CDR2 YYREEE (reference sequence). Assay used: immunoSEQ multiplex PCR; TCRdb lists only in-frame clones, some missing. The data show some 90,000 clones, with roughly 86% seen just once and 2% to 2.5% held by the top ten. The sample in question was peripheral blood, obtained from a patient treated with radiotherapy plus ipilimumab. The source of this sequence is a human donor with non-small cell lung cancer who had a partial response to radiotherapy plus ipilimumab. The rearrangement links TRBV5-4 to TRBJ2-7; the D gene is possibly TRBD1 (6 bases). In nucleotides, the CDR3 is TGTGCCAGCAGCCCCAGGGGTGGCTACGAGCAGTACTTC. This translates into CASSPRGGYEQYF.